Listed here is a single T cell receptor beta chain. This specimen comes from a study of blood T cell repertoires in COVID-19. Overall study: There were acute and convalescent COVID-19 samples, and they came from the United States, Italy and Spain. From T cells, B-cell-depleted T cells, or PBMCs came the material, which was cDNA or gDNA.

Generated by immunoSEQ multiplex PCR, the TCRdb table keeps only in-frame clones and is missing some. The table shows a few hundred thousand clones, with about 89% occurring only once. This CDR3 is 13 amino acids long. Germline-derived CDR1 and CDR2 are ENHRY and SYGVKD. V lost 10 bases, J lost 5 bases, and 7 bases stayed unmatched. The sample taken for sequencing was PBMCs or T cells enriched from blood (not recorded which). The V call is TRBV10-3, the J call TRBJ2-7; TRBD1 matches at 11 bases. The sequence derives from a human donor in a cohort exposed to, infected with or recovered from COVID-19 (not recorded which). The donor label of this sample is uncertain. For the CDR3, the DNA is TGTGCCACCCACCGGGACAGGGGGAACGAGCAGTACTTC. Translation: CATHRDRGNEQYF.